The 15 T cell receptor beta chains listed next were all sequenced from one sample in a study of shared clonotypes between healthy human individuals. Libraries were prepared by immunoSEQ multiplex PCR; TCRdb keeps only in-frame clonotypes and omits some of them. The sample has about 2.3 million clones; about 90% are singletons. What was sequenced was naive CD4+ T cells from PBMCs. Sample subset: CD45RA+ positively selected. Receptors were obtained from a man aged 18 to 30 in good health. Some clones in this sample may be carry-over from other donors' samples.

The rearrangement links TRBV29-1 to TRBJ1-2; D is perhaps TRBD1 (6 bases). V was pared by 6 bases and J by 8 bases, with 22 bases between. The CDR3 runs 14 residues. CDR1 and CDR2 from the germline V gene are SQVTM and ANQGSEA. As DNA, the CDR3 is TGCAGCGTGGGCCGCCGACAGGCCAGAGCAGGCTACACCTTC. Translating gives CSVGRRQARAGYTF.

V usage is TRBV9 and J usage is TRBJ2-7; 8 positions match TRBD2. The germline gives CDR1 SGDLS, CDR2 YYNGEE. This CDR3 has 15 residues. V shed 0 bases, J shed 0 bases, and the junction held 2 bases outside the gene matches. DNA of the CDR3: TGTGCCAGCAGCGTAGGGCGGGAGGACTCCTACGAGCAGTACTTC. Translation gives CASSVGREDSYEQYF.

The chain joins TRBV11-3 to TRBJ2-1; maybe TRBD2 (6 bases). CDR3 length: 16 amino acids. Per the germline V gene, CDR1 is SGHNT and CDR2 is YENEEA. Trimming pared 0 bases from V and 4 bases from J, leaving 13 bases between. CDR3: CASSLDGSGGYNEQFF. CDR3 DNA: TGTGCCAGCAGCTTAGACGGTAGCGGCGGTTACAATGAGCAGTTCTTC.

The chain combines TRBV18 with TRBJ2-5; 9 bases match TRBD2. Looked up from germline, CDR1 is KGHSH and CDR2 is LQKENI. V lost 1 base and J lost 4; bases outside the gene matches: 7. This CDR3 comprises 16 residues. The CDR3 loop is CASSPRLAGIPETQYF. As DNA, the CDR3 is TGTGCCAGCTCACCACGGCTAGCGGGAATCCCAGAGACCCAGTACTTC.

The chain links TRBV19 to TRBJ1-2, with D possibly being TRBD1 (5 bases). The V gene's germline CDR1 is LNHDA and CDR2 SQIVND (reference sequence). The V and J ends lost 5 bases and 7 bases respectively, with 11 bases between them. The CDR3 is made up of 12 amino acids. CDR3 protein: CASSPGTGGYTF. The CDR3 DNA reads as TGTGCCAGTAGTCCAGGGACCGGTGGCTACACCTTC. The full variable domain, with the rest looked up from reference TRBV19 and TRBJ1-2, is DGGITQSPKYLFRKEGQNVTLSCEQNLNHDAMYWYRQDPGQGLRLIYYSQIVNDFQKGDIAEGYSVSREKKESFPLTVTSAQKNPTAFYLCASSPGTGGYTFGSGTRLTVV.

V usage is TRBV18 and J usage is TRBJ2-7, with TRBD2 matching 7 bases. CDR1 KGHSH and CDR2 LQKENI come from the germline V gene. This CDR3 contains 16 residues. The trim removed 3 bases at V and 1 base at J, leaving 9 bases unmatched. The CDR3 coding sequence is TGTGCCAGCTCACCTAACCGACTAGCCGGATCCTACGAGCAGTACTTC. Its translation is CASSPNRLAGSYEQYF.

The genes are TRBV28 and TRBJ2-1, with 11 bases fitting TRBD1. This CDR3 is 15 amino acids long. V gave up 8 bases and J gave up 9 bases; unmatched junction bases: 12. Germline assignment: CDR1 MDHEN and CDR2 SYDVKM. The CDR3 region is CASLDTGTGGTEQFF. The CDR3 DNA reads TGTGCCAGCCTTGATACCGGGACAGGGGGAACTGAGCAGTTCTTC.

This chain joins TRBV9 and TRBJ2-7; weak D call: TRBD2 (7 bases). Germline V gives CDR1 SGDLS, CDR2 YYNGEE. This CDR3 has 14 amino acids. V shed 4 bases and J shed 5 bases, with 16 bases lying between them. The CDR3 reads CASSPDSGDDEQYF. The CDR3 DNA reads as TGTGCCAGCAGCCCGGACAGCGGGGACGACGAGCAGTACTTC.

Concerning this clone itself: The sample has other DNA sequences that encode this CDR3 too. J is TRBJ2-2 and V is TRBV11-2; D perhaps matches TRBD2 (6 bases). CDR1 is SGHAT, CDR2 FQNNGV, per germline. V was trimmed by 1 base and J by 0 bases, leaving 6 bases between them. The CDR3 length is 15 residues. The CDR3 DNA follows: TGTGCCAGCAGCTTAGGCGGGGCGAACACCGGGGAGCTGTTTTTT. This gives the protein CASSLGGANTGELFF.

V usage is TRBV6-1 and J usage is TRBJ1-1; 8 nucleotides line up with TRBD1. CDR3 size: 14 residues. CDR1 is MNHNS, CDR2 SASEGT, per germline. The ends lost 8 bases at V and 4 bases at J; junction bases unmatched: 9. CDR3 DNA: TGTGCCAGCGAGCCACAGGGGGTAATCACTGAAGCTTTCTTT. Translation gives CASEPQGVITEAFF.

The rearrangement joins TRBV7-8 to TRBJ2-5; D is unresolved. V lost 6 bases and J lost 3, with 5 bases in between. CDR3 length equals 11 residues. Per germline, CDR1 SGHVS and CDR2 FQNEAQ. The CDR3 coding sequence is TGTGCCAGCAGATTTGAAGAGACCCAGTACTTC. Its translation: CASRFEETQYF.

As regards this clone: Other DNA sequences within the sample encode an identical CDR3. The CDR3 sequence is CSAMKGETQYF. CDR3 nucleotides: TGCAGTGCTATGAAGGGAGAGACCCAGTACTTC. The rearrangement joins TRBV20-1 to TRBJ2-5; D call uncertain. V shed 4 bases and J shed 4 bases, with 7 bases lying between them. The CDR3 extends over 11 amino acids. The germline V gene encodes CDR1 DFQATT and CDR2 SNEGSKA (reference sequence).

The chain uses TRBV5-4 and TRBJ2-6; D assignment may be TRBD1 or TRBD2 (6 bases each). Trimming cost V 4 bases and J 11 bases, with 34 bases left between them. Germline values: CDR1 SGHNT, CDR2 YYREEE (reference sequence). CDR3 length equals 20 residues. The CDR3: CASSPPGAGTTSVWVDVLTF. The CDR3 DNA sequence: TGTGCCAGCAGCCCACCGGGGGCAGGGACCACCTCTGTTTGGGTGGACGTCCTGACTTTC.

This clone occurred a few times. The V and J genes are TRBV19 and TRBJ1-1; 10 positions agree with TRBD1. The CDR3 length is 14 residues. Germline-derived CDR1 and CDR2 are LNHDA and SQIVND (reference sequence). V lost 6 bases to trimming and J lost 1 base; unmatched junction nucleotides: 2. The CDR3 DNA reads as TGTGCCAGTAGACGACAGGGGGCGAACACTGAAGCTTTCTTT. Its translation is CASRRQGANTEAFF.

This clone was recorded a few times. Other DNA sequences from this sample encode an identical CDR3 as well. The chain employs TRBV2 and TRBJ2-7, with 10 nucleotides matching TRBD1. The CDR3 loop spans 13 amino acids. Trimming removed 5 bases from V and 3 bases from J; junction bases left unmatched: 1. From germline, CDR1 is SNHLY and CDR2 FYNNEI. This chain's CDR3 is CASSRDRGYEQYF. The CDR3 DNA sequence: TGTGCCAGCAGTAGGGACAGGGGCTACGAGCAGTACTTC.